The TCR beta chain described here comes from a study of identical twins. Study-wide points: Out-of-frame alpha sequences common to twins exhibited an excess of low generation probability. Excess twin sharing in beta out-of-frame sequences was weaker.

TCRdb redid the calling of the 5' RACE reads with MiXCR, one entry per CDR3 protein. Of about 550,000 distinct CDR3 sequences in the sample, around 20% were seen once. As regards this clonotype: Its specificity is unknown.

Germline loops: CDR1 LNHNV, CDR2 YYDKDF (reference sequence). Trimming took 5 bases from V and 3 from J; bases not matched to a gene: 4. This CDR3 spans 14 amino acids. This sample also appeared in a second study, on yellow fever vaccine responses in identical twins.

Sequences were obtained from CD4+ T cells sorted from blood. The chain combines TRBV15 with TRBJ2-5; 9 bases are a match to TRBD1. This TCR came from a young woman in good health. The CDR3 loop is CATSVGTGKETQYF. CDR3 coding DNA: TGTGCCACCAGCGTCGGGACAGGGAAAGAGACCCAGTACTTC.